One sample yielded the 5 T cell receptor beta chains listed below, sequenced in a study of early T cells in non-severe SARS-CoV-2 infection. TCRdb analysed the 5' RACE reads with MiXCR anew, one entry per CDR3 protein. This table has about 90,000 distinct CDR3 sequences, about 12% appearing once. Sample: whole blood, taken at baseline. Every receptor here comes from an adult who was a healthcare worker with PCR-confirmed SARS-CoV-2 infection or an uninfected control (not recorded which).

The rearrangement links TRBV11-3 to TRBJ1-3; TRBD1 is a possible D gene (5 bases). Trimming removed 3 bases at V and 8 bases at J, with 20 bases between. The CDR3 is made up of 16 amino acids. Per germline, CDR1 SGHNT and CDR2 YENEEA. CDR3 DNA sequence: TGTGCCAGCAGCTTTGGACGGGACGCGGTACGGGACACCATATATTTT. The encoded protein is CASSFGRDAVRDTIYF.

A few counts support this clonotype. This chain links TRBV28 with TRBJ2-3; TRBD2 might be the D (6 bases). Germline V gene lookup returns CDR1 MDHEN and CDR2 SYDVKM. Trimming took 8 bases from V and 3 from J, leaving 18 bases between them. The CDR3 has 15 residues. In nucleotides, the CDR3 is TGTGCCAGCCTCGGGACTCCCGAACCAACAGATACGCAGTATTTT. This translates into CASLGTPEPTDTQYF.

A few counts support this clonotype. The V gene is TRBV10-3, the J gene TRBJ1-2; 8 nucleotides align to TRBD1. V lost 10 bases, J lost 1 base, and 5 bases stayed unmatched. CDR1 and CDR2 (germline): ENHRY, SYGVKD. This CDR3 spans 13 amino acids. The CDR3 bases are TGTGCCAACCGGGGACAGGATAACTATGGCTACACCTTC. Translation gives CANRGQDNYGYTF.

This clonotype was seen only a few times. The chain employs TRBV5-1 and TRBJ1-1; 9 bases agree with TRBD1. Germline CDR1 and CDR2: SGHRS and YFSETQ. Trimming took 4 bases from V and 0 from J; bases not matched to a gene: 22. This CDR3 comprises 21 residues. The CDR3 sequence is CASSTKTHGTGIDRVNTEAFF. The CDR3 nucleotides are TGCGCCAGCAGCACGAAGACCCACGGGACAGGGATCGATCGGGTGAACACTGAAGCTTTCTTT.

The chain uses TRBV12-3 or TRBV12-4 and TRBJ2-1, with D tentatively TRBD2 (6 bases). V lost 3 bases, J lost 4 bases, and 13 bases lay in between. The CDR3 loop spans 15 amino acids. DNA of the CDR3: TGTGCCAGCAGTTTTGGAGGGTTACCTTACAATGAGCAGTTCTTC. Encoded protein: CASSFGGLPYNEQFF.